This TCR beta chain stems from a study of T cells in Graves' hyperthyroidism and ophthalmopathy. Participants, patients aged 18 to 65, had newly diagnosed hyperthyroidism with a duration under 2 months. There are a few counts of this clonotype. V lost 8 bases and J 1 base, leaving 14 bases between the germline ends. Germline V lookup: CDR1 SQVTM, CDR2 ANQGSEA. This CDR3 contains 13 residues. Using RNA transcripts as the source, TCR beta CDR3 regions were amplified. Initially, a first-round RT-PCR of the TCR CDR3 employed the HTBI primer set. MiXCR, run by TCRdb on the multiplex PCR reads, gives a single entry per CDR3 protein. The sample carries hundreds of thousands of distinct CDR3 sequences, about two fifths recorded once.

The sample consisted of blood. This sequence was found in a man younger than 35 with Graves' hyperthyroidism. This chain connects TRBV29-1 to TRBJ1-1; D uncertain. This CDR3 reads CSLWGSENTEAFF. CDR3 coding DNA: TGCAGCTTGTGGGGAAGCGAGAACACTGAAGCTTTCTTT.